The clone carrying this T cell receptor (beta chain) turned up a few times. What it binds is not known. TCRdb independently ran MiXCR on the RT-PCR reads; one entry per CDR3 protein. The sample yields hundreds of thousands of distinct CDR3 sequences, approximately 21% seen once. This sample is drawn from a study of response to subunit inactivated influenza vaccine. The CDR3 has 17 amino acids. The germline gives CDR1 SGHAT, CDR2 FQNNGV. The V gene lost 2 bases and the J gene lost 8 bases, with 22 bases spanning the gap. Overall study results and limits: T cells newly recruited by each seasonal influenza vaccination are few, the authors suggested.

The receptor was derived from a man aged 50 to 75 who received an inactivated influenza vaccine. The rearrangement joins TRBV11-2 to TRBJ2-1; D might be TRBD1 or TRBD2, each matching 5 bases. Source: PBMCs from blood, taken less than 22 months after vaccination. CDR3 DNA sequence: TGTGCCAGCAGCTTATTTCTTGGGGGTGGCACTTTGGATGAGCAGTTCTTC. This translates into CASSLFLGGGTLDEQFF.